A selection of T cell receptor beta chains follows, all from one sample in a study of T cells in Graves' hyperthyroidism and ophthalmopathy. TCRdb reprocessed the multiplex PCR reads with MiXCR, giving one entry per CDR3 protein. The sample includes under 350,000 distinct CDR3 sequences, roughly an eighth of them seen just once. Sequencing used blood. All receptors come from a woman aged 40-49 years with Graves' ophthalmopathy. CDR3s include the opening cysteine and the closing phenylalanine or tryptophan. The D gene is left open where the match is weak. Not every row has a clone size; where given, it reads once, few, many or a size class.

v_gene	d_gene	j_gene	abundance	CDR3aa	CDR3nt
TRBV25-1	.	TRBJ1-4	.	CASSYTSTNEKLFF	TGTGCCAGCAGCTACACCTCAACTAATGAAAAACTGTTTTTT
TRBV5-6	TRBD2	TRBJ2-3	many	CASSLVSGSSTDTQYF	TGTGCCAGCAGCTTGGTTAGCGGGAGCAGCACAGATACGCAGTATTTT
TRBV9	TRBD2	TRBJ2-3	.	CASSMGLARTDTQYF	TGTGCCAGCAGCATGGGACTAGCGAGGACAGATACGCAGTATTTT
TRBV14	TRBD2	TRBJ2-1	few	CASSFHGLAGGEQFF	TGTGCCAGCAGCTTCCACGGACTAGCCGGCGGCGAGCAGTTCTTC
TRBV3-1	.	TRBJ2-2	.	CAGSQVGRVSGELFF	TGTGCCGGCAGCCAAGTCGGCAGGGTATCCGGGGAGCTGTTTTTT
TRBV29-1	.	TRBJ1-4	.	CGVFDGGGEKLFF	TGCGGCGTTTTCGACGGTGGAGGAGAAAAACTGTTTTTT
TRBV9	TRBD1	TRBJ2-1	many	CASSALDRVGNEQFF	TGTGCCAGCAGCGCGCTGGACAGGGTGGGGAATGAGCAGTTCTTC
TRBV11-2	TRBD1	TRBJ1-2	.	CASSSGQGYGYTF	TGTGCCAGCAGCTCCGGACAGGGTTATGGCTACACCTTC
TRBV19	.	TRBJ1-2	.	CASRQSREGYTF	TGTGCCTCAAGGCAGAGCAGGGAAGGCTACACCTTC
TRBV15	.	TRBJ2-7	few	CATSRDGGLNYEQYF	TGTGCCACCAGCAGAGACGGGGGGCTAAACTACGAGCAGTACTTC
TRBV19	.	TRBJ1-2	.	CASTSLVGYTF	TGTGCCAGTACGTCGTTGGTTGGCTACACCTTC
TRBV6-1	.	TRBJ2-7	many	CASSARPEGGYEQYF	TGTGCCAGCAGTGCAAGGCCTGAGGGGGGATACGAGCAGTACTTC
TRBV29-1	.	TRBJ1-1	few	CSVVTPEAFF	TGCAGCGTTGTGACACCTGAAGCTTTCTTT
TRBV11-3	.	TRBJ2-1	many	CASSLRKGNEQFF	TGTGCCAGCAGCTTACGGAAAGGCAATGAGCAGTTCTTC
TRBV29-1	.	TRBJ1-1	few	CSVEGQNTEAFF	TGCAGCGTTGAGGGCCAGAACACTGAAGCTTTCTTT
TRBV10-3	.	TRBJ1-5	many	CAISEIPTGGDQPQHF	TGTGCCATCAGTGAGATACCGACAGGCGGGGATCAGCCCCAGCATTTT
TRBV19	.	TRBJ1-5	.	CASSRIGEHQPQHF	TGTGCCAGTAGCCGCATAGGGGAGCATCAGCCCCAGCATTTT
TRBV20-1	TRBD2	TRBJ2-7	many	CSARDRSGRSYEQYF	TGCAGTGCTAGAGATCGTAGCGGGAGGTCCTACGAGCAGTACTTC
TRBV15	.	TRBJ2-2	many	CATSRNTDNTGELFF	TGTGCCACCAGCAGAAACACGGATAACACCGGGGAGCTGTTTTTT
TRBV7-9	TRBD1	TRBJ2-1	.	CASRRQGPNEQFF	TGTGCCAGCAGACGACAGGGCCCCAATGAGCAGTTCTTC
TRBV2	.	TRBJ2-1	few	CASKQGSSYNEQFF	TGTGCCAGCAAACAGGGAAGCTCCTACAATGAGCAGTTCTTC
TRBV7-8	.	TRBJ1-4	many	CASSWGIGGSYEKLFF	TGTGCCAGCAGCTGGGGCATCGGGGGCTCTTATGAAAAACTGTTTTTT
TRBV10-2	TRBD2	TRBJ2-3	many	CASKRLAGSTSTDTQYF	TGCGCCAGCAAACGACTAGCGGGGTCTACTAGCACAGATACGCAGTATTTT
TRBV5-1	.	TRBJ1-1	few	CASSPSPGFNTEAFF	TGCGCCAGCAGCCCCTCCCCCGGTTTCAACACTGAAGCTTTCTTT
TRBV7-2	TRBD1	TRBJ1-3	.	CASSSGAGTGVGNTIYF	TGTGCCAGCAGCTCCGGGGCCGGGACAGGGGTAGGAAACACCATATATTTT
TRBV7-6	.	TRBJ2-5	many	CASSSDIEDRETQYF	TGTGCCAGCAGCTCGGACATCGAGGACAGAGAGACCCAGTACTTC
TRBV12-3/TRBV12-4	TRBD2	TRBJ2-1	many	CASSLTSGEYNEQFF	TGTGCCAGCAGCCTGACTAGCGGGGAATACAATGAGCAGTTCTTC
TRBV3-1	TRBD2	TRBJ2-1	.	CASSQVFFLAGGVGPNEQFF	TGTGCCAGCAGCCAAGTTTTTTTCCTAGCGGGAGGAGTGGGTCCCAATGAGCAGTTCTTC
TRBV28	TRBD1	TRBJ1-2	many	CASSYFGQGDGYTF	TGTGCCAGCAGTTACTTTGGGCAGGGGGATGGCTACACCTTC
TRBV7-9	.	TRBJ2-1	.	CASSLISGGVRAYNEQFF	TGTGCCAGCAGTCTTATTTCCGGTGGGGTTAGAGCCTACAATGAGCAGTTCTTC
TRBV12-3/TRBV12-4	TRBD1	TRBJ2-5	many	CASSLIGGPQETQYF	TGTGCCAGCAGTTTAATAGGGGGCCCCCAAGAGACCCAGTACTTC
TRBV15	TRBD2	TRBJ2-5	.	CATSRDLAASGRTWGETQYF	TGTGCCACCAGCAGAGATTTAGCGGCTAGCGGGAGGACGTGGGGGGAGACCCAGTACTTC
TRBV5-1	TRBD1	TRBJ1-2	.	CASSKGTENGYTF	TGCGCCAGCAGCAAAGGGACAGAGAATGGCTACACCTTC
TRBV9	.	TRBJ1-3	.	CASSVGGIGNTIYF	TGTGCCAGCAGCGTAGGAGGGATCGGAAACACCATATATTTT
TRBV28	.	TRBJ1-6	many	CASSPEGSYNSPLHF	TGTGCCAGCAGTCCGGAAGGGTCCTATAATTCACCCCTCCACTTT
TRBV9	TRBD2	TRBJ2-1	few	CASSDAGASGRNEQFF	TGTGCCAGCAGCGACGCCGGGGCTAGCGGGAGAAATGAGCAGTTCTTC
TRBV24-1	TRBD2	TRBJ2-2	.	CATSDPLSPAGANTGELFF	TGTGCCACCAGTGATCCCCTGTCTCCAGCGGGGGCGAACACCGGGGAGCTGTTTTTT
TRBV10-2	TRBD1	TRBJ2-2	many	CASSQTGAPTGELFF	TGCGCCAGCAGTCAGACAGGGGCCCCCACCGGGGAGCTGTTTTTT
TRBV5-4	.	TRBJ1-2	.	CAGSRPLGNYGYTF	TGTGCCGGCAGCCGCCCACTCGGGAACTATGGCTACACCTTC
TRBV7-9	.	TRBJ1-1	many	CASRGMNTEAFF	TGTGCCAGCAGGGGAATGAACACTGAAGCTTTCTTT
TRBV5-6	.	TRBJ1-1	.	CASSLLGQEYTEAFF	TGTGCCAGCAGCTTGTTAGGGCAGGAGTACACTGAAGCTTTCTTT
TRBV28	.	TRBJ1-3	many	CASGSQPSGNTIYF	TGTGCCAGCGGGTCCCAGCCCTCTGGAAACACCATATATTTT
TRBV9	TRBD1	TRBJ1-1	many	CASSVVGRQGAEAFF	TGTGCCAGCAGCGTAGTAGGAAGACAGGGCGCTGAAGCTTTCTTT
TRBV19	.	TRBJ2-5	.	CASRLRTGGETQYF	TGTGCCAGTAGGCTACGTACCGGGGGAGAGACCCAGTACTTC
TRBV6-5	.	TRBJ2-2	.	CASSYSSRNTGELFF	TGTGCCAGCAGTTACTCGAGCAGGAACACCGGGGAGCTGTTTTTT